The rows below give T cell receptor beta chains drawn from one sample of a study of blood T cell repertoires in COVID-19. Sequenced by immunoSEQ multiplex PCR; TCRdb stores in-frame clones only, minus some. The table lists 150,000 to 200,000 clones, 86% of them singletons. The sample comprised peripheral blood. The receptors were sampled from a woman of 80 years or more in a cohort sampled during active or convalescent COVID-19. Both conserved end residues are part of each CDR3. Each record gives: J gene, D gene, V gene, clone size, CDR3 length, CDR3 DNA, CDR3 protein. D genes are given only for firm matches. Clone size is given for some rows only: seen once, a few or many times, or a class if the clone is expanded.

TRBJ1-1,-,TRBV3-1/TRBV3-2,-,16,TGTGCCAGCAGCCAAGATAGGGGGACATCACTCACTGAAGCTTTCTTT,CASSQDRGTSLTEAFF
TRBJ1-2,TRBD1,TRBV19,once,13,TGTGCCACCGTAGAGGACAGGGTGAATGGCTACACCTTC,CATVEDRVNGYTF
TRBJ1-2,TRBD1,TRBV30,-,14,TGTGCCTGGACGTGGACAGGGGGCCGGTATGGCTACACCTTC,CAWTWTGGRYGYTF
TRBJ2-3,-,TRBV5-1,-,14,TGCGCCTCCAGTCCTGATACCAACACAGATACGCAGTATTTT,CASSPDTNTDTQYF
TRBJ1-4,-,TRBV5-1,-,14,TGCGCCAGCAGCTTGGAATCAGGAGGCGCAAAACTGTTTTTT,CASSLESGGAKLFF
TRBJ1-5,-,TRBV19,-,15,TGTGCCAGTAGTAATGCGGGTAAGACGAATCAGCCCCAGCATTTT,CASSNAGKTNQPQHF
TRBJ2-3,TRBD2,TRBV9,-,15,TGTGCCAGCAGCTCCGCTAGCGGAATCACAGATACGCAGTATTTT,CASSSASGITDTQYF
TRBJ2-5,TRBD2,TRBV9,-,16,TGTGCCAGCAGCGTAGAGTCTAGCGGGGGGGGCGAGACCCAGTACTTC,CASSVESSGGGETQYF
TRBJ1-2,-,TRBV5-1,-,14,TGCGCCAGCAACTTGGACAGTACGAACTATGGCTACACCTTC,CASNLDSTNYGYTF
TRBJ2-7,-,TRBV14,-,14,TGTGCCAGCAGCCAATTCGATGGGCCCTACGAGCAGTACTTC,CASSQFDGPYEQYF
TRBJ1-1,TRBD1,TRBV19,-,14,TGTGCCAGTAGTCCGACAGGGGGTTACACTGAAGCTTTCTTT,CASSPTGGYTEAFF